Listed below are T cell receptor beta chains from one sample, sequenced in a study of identical twins. TCRdb recomputed calls from the 5' RACE reads with MiXCR, one row per CDR3 protein. This table has roughly 250,000 distinct CDR3 sequences, around 15% appearing once. The sequenced sample consisted of memory (CD45RO+) T cells sorted from blood. The receptors were sampled from a woman between 18 and 29 years old in good health. CDR3s include the opening cysteine and the closing phenylalanine or tryptophan. The D gene is left open where the match is weak. Not all rows give a size; the values are once, few, many and, for expanded clones, a class.

d_call	clone_size	v_call	j_call	cdr3_length	cdr3_aa	cdr3_nt
-	-	TRBV7-9	TRBJ2-3	15	CASSRGPGSTDTQYF	TGTGCCAGCAGCCGAGGGCCTGGGAGCACAGATACGCAGTATTTT
-	few	TRBV20-1	TRBJ2-7	13	CSAGLGTGWEQYF	TGCAGTGCCGGGCTAGGCACAGGCTGGGAGCAGTACTTC
-	-	TRBV11-2	TRBJ1-1	13	CASSRDRRTEAFF	TGTGCCAGCAGCCGAGACAGGAGGACTGAAGCTTTCTTT
-	-	TRBV5-6	TRBJ2-5	17	CASSAISFRVVQETQYF	TGTGCCAGCAGCGCTATTTCATTCAGGGTGGTTCAAGAGACCCAGTACTTC
-	-	TRBV7-6	TRBJ2-6	15	CASSLALSGANVLTF	TGTGCCAGCAGCTTAGCCCTTTCTGGGGCCAACGTCCTGACTTTC
TRBD2	-	TRBV20-1	TRBJ2-1	13	CSARVGLGGEQFF	TGCAGTGCTAGAGTGGGACTAGGGGGAGAGCAGTTCTTC
-	-	TRBV15	TRBJ2-1	17	CATSRVRRRSPDNEQFF	TGTGCCACCAGCAGAGTCCGTCGGCGGTCCCCCGACAATGAGCAGTTCTTC
-	-	TRBV28	TRBJ2-2	15	CASSLGGLLTGELFF	TGTGCCAGCAGTTTGGGTGGGTTATTGACCGGGGAGCTGTTTTTT
-	few	TRBV20-1	TRBJ2-7	13	CSARGSETYEQYF	TGCAGTGCTAGGGGGTCGGAAACCTACGAGCAGTACTTC
-	many	TRBV5-6	TRBJ1-5	15	CASSLGQYSNQPQHF	TGTGCCAGCAGCTTGGGACAGTATAGCAATCAGCCCCAGCATTTT
TRBD2	few	TRBV20-1	TRBJ2-1	14	CSSTSGRGYNEQFF	TGCAGTTCCACTAGCGGGAGAGGCTACAATGAGCAGTTCTTC
TRBD1	-	TRBV5-1	TRBJ1-4	18	CASSSGTGSSSSNEKLFF	TGCGCCAGCAGTTCCGGGACAGGGTCATCGTCCTCTAATGAAAAACTGTTTTTT
-	-	TRBV29-1	TRBJ1-1	13	CSVAGRGLPEAFF	TGCAGCGTTGCCGGGAGAGGGTTGCCTGAAGCTTTCTTT
TRBD1	few	TRBV29-1	TRBJ1-4	14	CSVEGGTGYEKLFF	TGCAGCGTTGAAGGAGGGACAGGGTATGAAAAACTGTTTTTT
-	many	TRBV6-6	TRBJ1-2	12	CASSYGDYGYTF	TGTGCCAGCAGTTACGGGGACTATGGCTACACCTTC
TRBD2	few	TRBV7-2	TRBJ2-4	15	CASGGAAGGGNIQYF	TGTGCCAGCGGGGGTGCAGCGGGAGGGGGCAACATTCAGTACTTC
-	-	TRBV7-2	TRBJ2-1	15	CASSNEAGSYNEQFF	TGTGCCAGCAGCAATGAGGCGGGGTCCTACAATGAGCAGTTCTTC
-	-	TRBV18	TRBJ2-5	14	CASSPGSGKETQYF	TGTGCCAGCTCACCGGGAAGCGGTAAAGAGACCCAGTACTTC
TRBD1	-	TRBV7-8	TRBJ1-5	17	CASSVFTGVVSNQPQHF	TGTGCCAGCAGCGTATTTACAGGGGTAGTGAGCAATCAGCCCCAGCATTTT
TRBD2	few	TRBV18	TRBJ2-4	16	CASSQGWTSAKNIQYF	TGTGCCAGCTCACAAGGGTGGACTAGCGCCAAAAACATTCAGTACTTC